Shown below are 21 T cell receptor beta chains from a single sample sequenced in a study of regulatory T cells in long-lasting Graves disease (dated by TCRdb to the early 2020s). The time point label for this specimen denotes: newly diagnosed GD, antithyroid drugs for less than 3 months. For both TCR sequencing and RNA sequencing, RNA was extracted from PBMCs in TRIzol. The library was produced with multiplex PCR. The instrument given in TCRdb is Illumina HiSeq 4000. CDR3 regions were amplified by Arm-PCR with iRepertoire HTBI primers to construct TCR beta libraries. In-frame beta chains were kept once TCRdb had trimmed the public reads at Q25 with fastp and called clones with MiXCR. A single entry per CDR3 protein holds the most common genes and DNA from its merged rows. The sample table lists hundreds of thousands of distinct CDR3 sequences, around 17% of them with a count of one. The ten largest clones add up to 15% to 20% of the sample.

These data are also associated with another study on T cells in Graves' hyperthyroidism and ophthalmopathy.

This specimen consisted of peripheral blood mononuclear cells (PBMCs), obtained at new diagnosis, from a patient treated with antithyroid drugs. These receptors all stem from a woman in her 30s with Graves disease. Donor details come from another sample of the same person, matched by shared clones.

This clonotype was counted only a few times. CDR3 region: CASSKLQGGNSPLHF. Here the CDR3 DNA reads TGCGCCAGCAGCAAACTTCAGGGGGGGAATTCACCCCTCCACTTT. The chain couples TRBV5-1 to TRBJ1-6; 7 bases agree with TRBD1. Trimming removed 4 bases from V and 7 bases from J; junction bases left unmatched: 8. CDR1 is SGHRS, CDR2 YFSETQ, per germline. The CDR3 sequence is 15 residues long.

For this clonotype: A much larger clone lies one base from this, so it may be a read error. The chain employs TRBV30 and TRBJ2-1; D gene uncertain. V lost 2 bases and J 6 bases, leaving 17 bases between the germline ends. The CDR3 has 15 residues. CDR1 GTSNPN and CDR2 SVGIG come from the germline V gene (reference sequence). CDR3 region: CAWSLGGRTCNEQFF. The CDR3 DNA reads as TGTGCCTGGAGTCTTGGCGGTCGAACCTGCAATGAGCAGTTCTTC.

This clonotype was counted only a few times. The rearrangement uses TRBV6-1 and TRBJ2-1; D remains ambiguous. Germline V gene sequence: CDR1 MNHNS, CDR2 SASEGT. The CDR3 covers 11 residues. V lost 8 bases and J lost 8, with 10 bases in between. This chain's CDR3 is CASSTTDEQFF. The CDR3 bases are TGTGCCAGCTCTACTACGGATGAGCAGTTCTTC.

This clonotype has ten or more counts. This sequence joins TRBV29-1 and TRBJ2-1; no clear D. CDR3 size: 16 residues. Germline V gene lookup returns CDR1 SQVTM and CDR2 ANQGSEA. The V end lost 4 bases, the J end lost 1 base, and 17 bases lay between the germline ends. The CDR3: CSVAAPAPTSYNEQFF. The DNA of the CDR3 is TGCAGCGTTGCAGCTCCAGCGCCTACTTCCTACAATGAGCAGTTCTTC.

The count of this clonotype is one. The chain couples TRBV19 to TRBJ2-7; D not certain. V gave up 3 bases and J gave up 3 bases, with 15 bases separating them. The germline CDR1 and CDR2 sequences are LNHDA and SQIVND (reference sequence). This CDR3 contains 15 residues. The CDR3 is CASSMVLRRNYEQYF. The CDR3 DNA sequence: TGTGCCAGTAGTATGGTTCTGAGGAGAAACTACGAGCAGTACTTC.

At least ten counts were recorded for this clonotype. V is TRBV12-3 or TRBV12-4 and J is TRBJ1-1; D is perhaps TRBD1 (5 bases). CDR3 length equals 17 residues. Trimming pared 1 base from V and 0 bases from J, leaving 15 bases between. The CDR3 loop is CASSLEGTWGMNTEAFF. The CDR3 DNA sequence: TGTGCCAGCAGTTTAGAGGGGACTTGGGGGATGAACACTGAAGCTTTCTTT.

The table lists this clonotype with a few counts. This chain links TRBV7-9 with TRBJ2-7; the D gene is possibly TRBD1 (6 bases). Germline loops: CDR1 SEHNR, CDR2 FQNEAQ (reference sequence). This CDR3 contains 16 residues. V was shortened by 1 base and J by 5 bases, with 18 bases between the two germline ends. The CDR3 loop reads CASSLDQGRLGHEQYF. The CDR3 DNA reads as TGTGCCAGCAGCTTAGACCAGGGGCGCCTGGGCCACGAGCAGTACTTC.

This clonotype has at least ten counts. The gene calls are TRBV28 and TRBJ2-7; D may be TRBD2 (5 bases). The germline V gene has CDR1 MDHEN and CDR2 SYDVKM. There are 15 residues in the CDR3. The V gene lost 6 bases and the J gene lost 2 bases, with 17 bases spanning the gap. Here the CDR3 reads CASSRLSGGAYEQYF. CDR3 DNA sequence: TGTGCCAGCAGCCGACTGAGCGGAGGAGCCTACGAGCAGTACTTC.

This chain uses TRBV19 with TRBJ1-5, with 9 bases lining up with TRBD1. The V segment lost 5 bases and the J segment 1 base; nucleotides outside the gene matches: 9. CDR1 and CDR2 from the germline V gene are LNHDA and SQIVND (reference sequence). The CDR3 sequence is 17 residues long. This chain's CDR3 is CASSSRTGVRSNQPQHF. Here the CDR3 DNA reads TGTGCCAGTAGTTCGCGGACAGGGGTTAGGAGCAATCAGCCCCAGCATTTT. Variable domain in full (rest from reference TRBV19 and TRBJ1-5): DGGITQSPKYLFRKEGQNVTLSCEQNLNHDAMYWYRQDPGQGLRLIYYSQIVNDFQKGDIAEGYSVSREKKESFPLTVTSAQKNPTAFYLCASSSRTGVRSNQPQHFGDGTRLSIL.

This clonotype came up many times. This sequence joins TRBV24-1 and TRBJ1-1; D gene uncertain. CDR1 is KGHDR and CDR2 is SFDVKD in the germline V gene. The V end lost 2 bases, the J end lost 11 bases, and 8 bases lay between the germline ends. The CDR3 is made up of 11 amino acids. The CDR3: CATSDSLRAFF. DNA for the CDR3: TGTGCCACCAGTGATTCACTTCGGGCTTTCTTT.

The table lists this clonotype with many counts. The rearrangement joins TRBV7-9 to TRBJ2-3, with 7 bases identical to TRBD2. The CDR3 contains 15 residues. Germline CDR1 and CDR2: SEHNR and FQNEAQ (reference sequence). V trimming: 3 bases; J trimming: 3 bases; junction bases outside the gene matches: 6. The chain's CDR3 is CASSFGGSGTDTQYF. For the CDR3, the DNA is TGTGCCAGCAGCTTTGGCGGGAGCGGGACAGATACGCAGTATTTT. The whole variable domain, filled in from reference TRBV7-9 and TRBJ2-3, reads DTGVSQNPRHKITKRGQNVTFRCDPISEHNRLYWYRQTLGQGPEFLTYFQNEAQLEKSRLLSDRFSAERPKGSFSTLEIQRTEQGDSAMYLCASSFGGSGTDTQYFGPGTRLTVL.

This clonotype was picked up many times. V is TRBV5-1 and J is TRBJ2-1; possible D gene TRBD2, 5 bases. This CDR3 comprises 15 residues. Trimming removed 0 bases from V and 8 bases from J, with 15 bases in between. Germline assignment: CDR1 SGHRS and CDR2 YFSETQ. The CDR3 protein is CASSLEEGGGDEQFF. The CDR3 DNA sequence: TGCGCCAGCAGCTTGGAAGAGGGCGGTGGCGATGAGCAGTTCTTC.

This clonotype has a count of ten or more. CDR3: CASGGLYNEQFF. The CDR3 DNA sequence: TGTGCCAGCGGGGGGCTGTACAATGAGCAGTTCTTC. V gene TRBV2 combines with J gene TRBJ2-1, with D possibly called TRBD1 or TRBD2 (6 bases each). The CDR3 is made up of 12 amino acids. V was pared by 8 bases and J by 4 bases, with 9 bases between. Germline loops: CDR1 SNHLY, CDR2 FYNNEI.

This clonotype was recorded many times. This chain uses TRBV27 with TRBJ2-2; the D gene is possibly TRBD1 (5 bases). With 3 bases removed from V and 7 bases from J, the gap between germline ends came to 15 bases. The V gene's germline CDR1 is MNHEY and CDR2 SMNVEV (reference sequence). CDR3 length: 15 amino acids. The CDR3 protein is CASSFRRAAVGELFF. The CDR3 DNA is TGTGCCAGCAGTTTTCGCAGGGCTGCTGTCGGGGAGCTGTTTTTT.

This clonotype was found many times. V gene TRBV7-2 combines with J gene TRBJ1-1; 9 bases align to TRBD1. Per germline, CDR1 SGHTA and CDR2 FQGNSA. The CDR3 loop spans 13 amino acids. CDR3 loop: CGTRQGGGTEAFF. In nucleotides, the CDR3 is TGTGGTACCCGACAGGGGGGCGGCACTGAAGCTTTCTTT.

This clonotype was counted at least ten times. The chain has TRBV2 and TRBJ2-1; no reliable D call. The length of the CDR3 is 12 residues. Trimming removed 2 bases from V and 9 bases from J, with 8 bases in between. Germline V gene lookup returns CDR1 SNHLY and CDR2 FYNNEI. Here the CDR3 reads CASSEFVGEQFF. CDR3 nucleotides: TGTGCCAGCAGTGAATTTGTGGGTGAGCAGTTCTTC.

The chain uses TRBV19 and TRBJ2-5, with 10 positions matching TRBD2. The closer fit of TRBJ2-7 to the DNA end suggests the J call may be wrong. CDR1 and CDR2 from the germline V gene are LNHDA and SQIVND (reference sequence). The CDR3 is 20 amino acids. The CDR3 DNA follows: TGTGCCAGTAGTAGTGTTCTAGCGGGAGAAGGACTTCATTTCTCCTACGAGCAGTACTTC. It is translated as CASSSVLAGEGLHFSYEQYF.

This clonotype was counted ten times or more. The chain couples TRBV9 to TRBJ2-7, with D possibly TRBD1 on 6 matching bases. V lost 0 bases and J 1 base, leaving 14 bases between the germline ends. This CDR3 has 16 residues. Germline CDR1 is SGDLS and CDR2 is YYNGEE. Here the CDR3 reads CASSVEEVTGSYEQYF. CDR3 DNA: TGTGCCAGCAGCGTAGAGGAGGTTACAGGGTCCTACGAGCAGTACTTC.

Only a few counts were recorded for this clonotype. This rearrangement joins TRBV5-1 to TRBJ1-2; D unresolved. V gave up 4 bases and J gave up 8 bases, with 15 bases separating them. This CDR3 comprises 13 residues. Germline-derived CDR1 and CDR2 are SGHRS and YFSETQ. This CDR3 is CASSQTPGRGYTF. In nucleotides, the CDR3 is TGCGCCAGCAGCCAGACACCCGGGAGGGGCTACACCTTC.

This clonotype has just a few counts. The gene calls are TRBV20-1 and TRBJ2-1; 12 nucleotides line up with TRBD2. J lost 3 bases, V lost 6 bases, and 9 bases had no gene match. In germline, CDR1 is DFQATT, CDR2 SNEGSKA (reference sequence). The CDR3 sequence is 16 residues long. CDR3 nucleotide sequence: TGCAGTGCCCGACCCTGGACTAGCGGGAACTACAATGAGCAGTTCTTC. Translating gives CSARPWTSGNYNEQFF.

The chain uses TRBV2 and TRBJ2-3; the D is unclear. V was cut by 6 bases and J by 4 bases, with 14 bases left in between. This CDR3 has 14 residues. From germline, CDR1 is SNHLY and CDR2 FYNNEI. CDR3: CASSQDIPSDTQYF. CDR3 nucleotide sequence: TGTGCCAGCAGCCAAGATATCCCCTCAGATACGCAGTATTTT.